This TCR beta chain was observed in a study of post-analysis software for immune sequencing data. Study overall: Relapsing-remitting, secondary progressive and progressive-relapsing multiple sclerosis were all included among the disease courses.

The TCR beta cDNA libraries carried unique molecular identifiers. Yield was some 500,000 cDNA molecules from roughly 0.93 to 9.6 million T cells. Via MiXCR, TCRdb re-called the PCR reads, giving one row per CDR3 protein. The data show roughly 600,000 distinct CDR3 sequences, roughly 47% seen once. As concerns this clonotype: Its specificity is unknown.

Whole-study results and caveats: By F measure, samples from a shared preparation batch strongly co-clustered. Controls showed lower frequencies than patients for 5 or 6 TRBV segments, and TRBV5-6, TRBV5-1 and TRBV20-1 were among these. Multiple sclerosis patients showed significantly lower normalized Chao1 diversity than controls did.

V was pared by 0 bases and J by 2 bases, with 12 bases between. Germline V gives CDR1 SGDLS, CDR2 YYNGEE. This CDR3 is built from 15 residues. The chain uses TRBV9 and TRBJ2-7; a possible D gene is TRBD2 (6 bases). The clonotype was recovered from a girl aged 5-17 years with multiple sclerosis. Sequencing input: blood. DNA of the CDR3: TGTGCCAGCAGCGTAGAAGGAGGGGATACCTACGAGCAGTACTTC. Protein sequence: CASSVEGGDTYEQYF.